Below, 20 T cell receptor beta chains from the same sample are listed, as sequenced in a study of metastatic and nonmetastatic thyroid tumors. TCRdb re-clonotyped the PCR reads via MiXCR. The data hold about 13,000 clones, with under 30% observed a single time. No treatment had been given to any patient before thyroid surgery. The sequenced material came from tumor tissue. The receptors come from a female donor with papillary thyroid cancer or a benign thyroid nodule (not recorded which). Some clones in this sample may be carry-over from other donors' samples.

J is TRBJ1-1 and V is TRBV5-4; D perhaps matches TRBD1 (5 bases). V was pared by 1 base and J by 1 base, with 11 bases between. From germline, CDR1 is SGHNT and CDR2 YYREEE (reference sequence). The CDR3 totals 15 residues. CDR3 nucleotide sequence: TGTGCCAGCAGCTTGACAGTAGGGGCGAACACTGAAGCTTTCTTT. Translation: CASSLTVGANTEAFF. The whole variable domain, remainder taken from reference TRBV5-4 and TRBJ1-1, is ETGVTQSPTHLIKTRGQQVTLRCSSQSGHNTVSWYQQALGQGPQFIFQYYREEENGRGNFPPRFSGLQFPNYSSELNVNALELDDSALYLCASSLTVGANTEAFFGQGTRLTVV.

This CDR3 is CASSEGLVNYEQYF. Here the CDR3 DNA reads TGTGCCAGCAGCGAGGGACTGGTTAACTACGAGCAGTACTTC. The chain combines TRBV7-9 with TRBJ2-7; D might be TRBD2 (6 bases). The CDR3 spans 14 residues. Germline CDR1 SEHNR, CDR2 FQNEAQ (reference sequence). Between the trimmed V and J ends, which lost 5 bases and 3 bases, there was a span of 14 bases. Full variable domain (rest looked up from reference TRBV7-9 and TRBJ2-7): DTGVSQNPRHKITKRGQNVTFRCDPISEHNRLYWYRQTLGQGPEFLTYFQNEAQLEKSRLLSDRFSAERPKGSFSTLEIQRTEQGDSAMYLCASSEGLVNYEQYFGPGTRLTVT.

The chain carries TRBV30 and TRBJ2-5; D is unclear. The CDR3 extends over 12 amino acids. CDR1 is GTSNPN and CDR2 is SVGIG in the germline V gene (reference sequence). Trimming stripped 0 bases from V and 3 bases from J, with 5 bases between. The CDR3 reads CAWSVHKETQYF. CDR3 coding DNA: TGTGCCTGGAGTGTCCACAAAGAGACCCAGTACTTC.

This clone is classed as medium-sized. The chain joins TRBV30 to TRBJ2-1; D gene uncertain. Trimming left V 3 bases short and J 1 base short, with 7 bases between. This CDR3 comprises 13 residues. CDR1 GTSNPN and CDR2 SVGIG come from the germline V gene (reference sequence). CDR3 sequence (DNA): TGTGCCTGGAGGCGGTGGTCCTACAATGAGCAGTTCTTC. Its protein product is CAWRRWSYNEQFF.

This clone occurred many times. The chain uses TRBV14 and TRBJ1-1, with a tentative D call TRBD1 (6 bases). Germline V gene sequence: CDR1 SGHDN, CDR2 FVKESK. With 4 bases removed from V and 0 bases from J, the gap between germline ends came to 12 bases. The CDR3 contains 15 residues. The CDR3 region has the DNA TGTGCCAGCAGCCCCTATAGGGGGATGAACACTGAAGCTTTCTTT. Translating it yields CASSPYRGMNTEAFF.

In this sample, this clone turned up a few times. The V gene is TRBV28, the J gene TRBJ2-7, with TRBD1 matching over 8 bases. Trimming removed 4 bases from V and 0 bases from J; junction bases left unmatched: 5. In germline, CDR1 is MDHEN, CDR2 SYDVKM. The CDR3 has 15 amino acids. The CDR3 reads CASSSSGTGSYEQYF. Written as DNA, the CDR3 is TGTGCCAGCAGTTCTTCCGGGACAGGCTCCTACGAGCAGTACTTC. The full variable domain, completed using reference TRBV28 and TRBJ2-7, is DVKVTQSSRYLVKRTGEKVFLECVQDMDHENMFWYRQDPGLGLRLIYFSYDVKMKEKGDIPEGYSVSREKKERFSLILESASTNQTSMYLCASSSSGTGSYEQYFGPGTRLTVT.

This clone was observed at least ten times. The chain is built from TRBV5-1 and TRBJ1-6; perhaps TRBD1 as D (6 bases). This CDR3 region has 15 residues. The V end was cut by 0 bases, the J end by 8 bases, with 12 bases between. CDR1 and CDR2 from the germline V gene are SGHRS and YFSETQ. The CDR3 DNA reads TGCGCCAGCAGCTTGGGATACAGGGAAGATTCACCCCTCCACTTT. As protein: CASSLGYREDSPLHF.

This clone was counted at least ten times. The chain is built from TRBV5-1 and TRBJ2-5; 10 bases fit TRBD2. This CDR3 is built from 17 residues. Germline loops: CDR1 SGHRS, CDR2 YFSETQ. The junction had 9 bases not matched to a gene; V was cut back by 0 bases and J by 4 bases. This chain's CDR3 is CASSLDPSGSPRETQYF. CDR3 sequence (DNA): TGCGCCAGCAGCTTGGATCCTAGCGGGAGTCCGAGAGAGACCCAGTACTTC.

The chain joins TRBV6-1 to TRBJ2-2; D gene unclear. This CDR3 comprises 15 residues. Trimming took 2 bases from V and 0 from J, leaving 7 bases between them. Germline assignment: CDR1 MNHNS and CDR2 SASEGT. CDR3 nucleotide sequence: TGTGCCAGCAGTGAACACGCGTCGAACACCGGGGAGCTGTTTTTT. This sequence encodes CASSEHASNTGELFF.

This clone showed up many times. This chain joins TRBV20-1 and TRBJ2-2; unclear D gene. V shed 4 bases and J shed 7 bases, with 10 bases lying between them. CDR1 and CDR2 (germline): DFQATT, SNEGSKA (reference sequence). The CDR3 spans 12 residues. Here the CDR3 reads CSAIRTNGELFF. As DNA, the CDR3 is TGCAGTGCTATACGGACGAACGGGGAGCTGTTTTTT.

A note on this clone: The same CDR3 can be traced to other DNA sequences in this sample. The V gene is TRBV5-4, the J gene TRBJ1-1; 9 bases agree with TRBD1. In germline, CDR1 is SGHNT, CDR2 YYREEE (reference sequence). This CDR3 has 17 residues. After removal of 2 bases from V and 2 bases from J, the junction contained 10 bases not matched to a gene. The CDR3, as DNA: TGTGCCAGCAGCTTAGCTCCCCCGGGACAGGGAAACACTGAAGCTTTCTTT. Protein: CASSLAPPGQGNTEAFF.

Within the sample, this clone is medium-sized. This chain uses TRBV27 with TRBJ1-3; D gene uncertain. Trimming shortened V by 5 bases and J by 6 bases, and 14 bases separated the two germline ends. Germline lookup yields CDR1 MNHEY and CDR2 SMNVEV (reference sequence). The CDR3 is 14 amino acids. Written as DNA, the CDR3 is TGTGCCAGCAGTCCCGGCCCCCTCCAAAACACCATATATTTT. Translated: CASSPGPLQNTIYF.

Relative to its sample, this clone is medium-sized (0.01 to 0.1%). The V call is TRBV6-1, the J call TRBJ1-5; D call uncertain. From germline, CDR1 is MNHNS and CDR2 SASEGT. CDR3 length equals 11 residues. The V gene lost 3 bases and the J gene lost 5 bases, with 2 bases spanning the gap. CDR3 sequence reads: CASSDYQPQHF. For the CDR3, the DNA is TGTGCCAGCAGTGACTATCAGCCCCAGCATTTT.

This clone was observed at least ten times. The V call is TRBV4-1, the J call TRBJ1-4, with 8 bases identical to TRBD1. Unmatched junction bases numbered 16, after V lost 6 bases and J lost 4 bases. The V gene's germline CDR1 is MGHRA and CDR2 YSYEKL. There are 18 residues in the CDR3. This CDR3 reads CASSLRVRQGAGNEKLFF. CDR3 DNA sequence: TGCGCCAGCAGTCTCCGAGTAAGGCAGGGGGCGGGTAATGAAAAACTGTTTTTT.

A single count supports this clone. The CDR3 spells CASSLGGTDSYEQYF. In DNA form, the CDR3 reads TGTGCCAGCAGCCTGGGCGGGACGGACTCCTACGAGCAGTACTTC. This chain joins TRBV7-3 and TRBJ2-7; D may be TRBD2 (6 bases). Germline loops: CDR1 SGHTA, CDR2 FQGTGA. CDR3 length equals 15 residues. V lost 5 bases and J 0 bases, leaving 14 bases between the germline ends. Supplemented by reference TRBV7-3 and TRBJ2-7, the full variable domain reads GAGVSQTPSNKVTEKGKYVELRCDPISGHTALYWYRQSLGQGPEFLIYFQGTGAADDSGLPNDRFFAVRPEGSVSTLKIQRTERGDSAVYLCASSLGGTDSYEQYFGPGTRLTVT.

This clone showed up just a few times. The chain joins TRBV3-1 to TRBJ1-4; TRBD1 is a possible D gene (6 bases). Germline V gene sequence: CDR1 LGHDT, CDR2 YNNKEL (reference sequence). This CDR3 has 17 residues. Trimming shortened V by 7 bases and J by 5 bases, and 23 bases separated the two germline ends. The DNA of the CDR3 is TGTGCCAGCATCAAATTGTCTGAGGACAGCCGCAATGAAAAACTGTTTTTT. Translated, it gives CASIKLSEDSRNEKLFF.

This clone is judged medium-sized. J is TRBJ2-3 and V is TRBV28; D gene unclear. CDR1 and CDR2 (germline): MDHEN, SYDVKM. Trimming took off 5 bases at V and 6 bases at J, with 6 bases between the two ends. CDR3 length equals 11 residues. Written as DNA, the CDR3 is TGTGCCAGCAGTATGTCGGATACGCAGTATTTT. Its protein is CASSMSDTQYF.

This clone is judged medium-sized. The chain uses TRBV30 and TRBJ1-3; D ambiguous. CDR3 length equals 14 residues. Deletions cut 2 bases from V and 0 bases from J, with 8 bases between. Germline CDR1 is GTSNPN and CDR2 is SVGIG (reference sequence). CDR3 sequence: CAWSWLRSGNTIYF. CDR3 nucleotides: TGTGCCTGGAGTTGGTTGCGCTCTGGAAACACCATATATTTT. Full variable domain (rest looked up from reference TRBV30 and TRBJ1-3): SQTIHQWPATLVQPVGSPLSLECTVEGTSNPNLYWYRQAAGRGLQLLFYSVGIGQISSEVPQNLSASRPQDRQFILSSKKLLLSDSGFYLCAWSWLRSGNTIYFGEGSWLTVV.

This clone was found many times. V and J are TRBV7-7 and TRBJ1-1; D perhaps matches TRBD1 (6 bases). Germline V gene data show CDR1 as SSHAT and CDR2 as FNYEAQ (reference sequence). The CDR3 spans 11 residues. This CDR3 is CVLGGGTEAFF. In DNA, the CDR3 is TGTGTCCTCGGAGGGGGCACTGAAGCTTTCTTT.

This clone has at least ten counts. The chain has TRBV11-2 and TRBJ2-2; 7 bases are shared with TRBD1. The CDR3 is 15 residues long. Germline-derived CDR1 and CDR2 are SGHAT and FQNNGV. J was trimmed by 1 base and V by 5 bases; bases with no gene match: 4. This chain's CDR3 is CASSLAGGNTGELFF. The CDR3 nucleotides are TGTGCCAGCAGCCTGGCAGGGGGGAACACCGGGGAGCTGTTTTTT.